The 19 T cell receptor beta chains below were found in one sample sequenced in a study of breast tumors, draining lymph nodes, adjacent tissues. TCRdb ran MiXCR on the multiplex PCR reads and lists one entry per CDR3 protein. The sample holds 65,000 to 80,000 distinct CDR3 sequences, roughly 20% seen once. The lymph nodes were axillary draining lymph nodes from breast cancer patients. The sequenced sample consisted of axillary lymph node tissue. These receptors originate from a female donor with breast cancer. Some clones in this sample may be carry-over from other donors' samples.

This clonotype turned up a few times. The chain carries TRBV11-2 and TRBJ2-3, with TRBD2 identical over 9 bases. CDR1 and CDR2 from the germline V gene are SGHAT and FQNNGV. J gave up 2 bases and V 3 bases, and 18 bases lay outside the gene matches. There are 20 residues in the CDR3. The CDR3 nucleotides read TGTGCCAGCAGCTTCGCGGGAACTAGCGGGCCCCGCCCGTCCACAGATACGCAGTATTTT. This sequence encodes CASSFAGTSGPRPSTDTQYF.

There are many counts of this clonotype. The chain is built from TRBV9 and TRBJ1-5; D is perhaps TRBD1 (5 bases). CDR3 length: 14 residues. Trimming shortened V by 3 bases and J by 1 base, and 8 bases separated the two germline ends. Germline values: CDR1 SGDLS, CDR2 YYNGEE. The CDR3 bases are TGTGCCAGCAGCGGGGGGGACAGCAATCAGCCCCAGCATTTT. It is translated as CASSGGDSNQPQHF.

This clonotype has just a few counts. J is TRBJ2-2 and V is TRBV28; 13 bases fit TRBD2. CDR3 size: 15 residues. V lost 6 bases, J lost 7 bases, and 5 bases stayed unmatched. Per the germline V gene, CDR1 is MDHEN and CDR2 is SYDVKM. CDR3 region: CASSTLAGGVGELFF. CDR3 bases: TGTGCCAGCAGCACACTAGCGGGAGGGGTCGGGGAGCTGTTTTTT.

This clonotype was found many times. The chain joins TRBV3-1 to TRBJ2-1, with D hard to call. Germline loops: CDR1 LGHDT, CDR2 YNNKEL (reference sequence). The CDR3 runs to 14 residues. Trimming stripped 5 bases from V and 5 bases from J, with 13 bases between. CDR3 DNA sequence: TGTGCCAGCAGCACAAAGGACCGAGACAATGAGCAGTTCTTC. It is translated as CASSTKDRDNEQFF.

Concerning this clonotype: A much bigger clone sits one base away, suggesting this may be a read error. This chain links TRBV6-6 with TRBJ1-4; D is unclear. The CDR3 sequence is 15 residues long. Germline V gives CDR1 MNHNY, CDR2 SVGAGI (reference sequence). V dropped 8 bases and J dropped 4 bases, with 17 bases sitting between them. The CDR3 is CASGVIRSGNEKLFF. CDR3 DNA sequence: TGTGCCAGCGGTGTTATCAGGTCCGGTAATGAAAAACTGTTTTTT.

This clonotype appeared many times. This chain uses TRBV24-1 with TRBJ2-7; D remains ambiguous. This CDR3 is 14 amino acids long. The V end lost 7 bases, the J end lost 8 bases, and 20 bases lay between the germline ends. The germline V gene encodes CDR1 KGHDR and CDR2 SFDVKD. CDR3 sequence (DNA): TGTGCCACCAGCCCGCGTGAGGCCACGGCCCAGCAGTACTTC. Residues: CATSPREATAQQYF.

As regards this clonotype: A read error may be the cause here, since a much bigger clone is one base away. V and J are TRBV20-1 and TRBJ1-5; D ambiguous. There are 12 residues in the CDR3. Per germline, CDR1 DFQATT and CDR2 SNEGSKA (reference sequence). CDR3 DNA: TGCAGTGCTAGATCTAGCAATCAGCTCCAGCATTTT. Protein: CSARSSNQLQHF.

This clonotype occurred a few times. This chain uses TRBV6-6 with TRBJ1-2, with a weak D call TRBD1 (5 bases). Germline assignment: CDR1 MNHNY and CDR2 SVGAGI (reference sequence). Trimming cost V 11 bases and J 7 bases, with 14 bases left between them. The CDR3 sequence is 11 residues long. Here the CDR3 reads CAVYQGFGYTF. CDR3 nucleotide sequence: TGTGCCGTCTATCAGGGTTTTGGCTACACCTTC.

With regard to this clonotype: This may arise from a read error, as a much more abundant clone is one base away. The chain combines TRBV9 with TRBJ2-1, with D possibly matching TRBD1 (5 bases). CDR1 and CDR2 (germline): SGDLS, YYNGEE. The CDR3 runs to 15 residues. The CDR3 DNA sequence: TGTGCCAGCAGCGTGGGGCGGTACTCCTACAATGAGCAGTCCTTC. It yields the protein CASSVGRYSYNEQSF. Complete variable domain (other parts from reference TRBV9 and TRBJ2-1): DSGVTQTPKHLITATGQRVTLRCSPRSGDLSVYWYQQSLDQGLQFLIQYYNGEERAKGNILERFSAQQFPDLHSELNLSSLELGDSALYFCASSVGRYSYNEQSFGPGTRLTVL.

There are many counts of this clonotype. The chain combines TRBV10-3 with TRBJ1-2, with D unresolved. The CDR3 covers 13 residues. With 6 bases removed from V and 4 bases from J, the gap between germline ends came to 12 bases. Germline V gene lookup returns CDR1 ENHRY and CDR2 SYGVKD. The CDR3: CAIRSRESYGYTF. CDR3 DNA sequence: TGTGCCATCAGGAGTAGGGAAAGCTATGGCTACACCTTC.

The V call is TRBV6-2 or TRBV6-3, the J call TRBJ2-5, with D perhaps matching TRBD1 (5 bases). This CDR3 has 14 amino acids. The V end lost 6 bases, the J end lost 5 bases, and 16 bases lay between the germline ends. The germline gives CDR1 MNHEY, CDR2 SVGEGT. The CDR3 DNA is TGTGCCAGCAGGCAAACAGGATTCGGGGAGACCCAGTACTTC. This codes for CASRQTGFGETQYF.

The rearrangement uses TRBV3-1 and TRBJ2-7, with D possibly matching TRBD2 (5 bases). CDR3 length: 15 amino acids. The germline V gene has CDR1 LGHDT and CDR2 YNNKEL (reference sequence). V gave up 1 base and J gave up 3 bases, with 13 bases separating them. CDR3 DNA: TGTGCCAGCAGCCAAGCTTCCGGGAATAACTACGAGCAGTACTTC. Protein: CASSQASGNNYEQYF.

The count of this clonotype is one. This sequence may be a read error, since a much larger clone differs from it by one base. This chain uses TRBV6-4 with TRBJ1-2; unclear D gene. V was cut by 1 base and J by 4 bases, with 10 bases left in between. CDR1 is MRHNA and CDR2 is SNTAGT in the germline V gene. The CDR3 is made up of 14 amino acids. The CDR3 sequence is CASSDLQRIYGYTF. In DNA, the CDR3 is TGTGCCAGCAGTGACTTACAGAGGATCTATGGCTACACCTTC.

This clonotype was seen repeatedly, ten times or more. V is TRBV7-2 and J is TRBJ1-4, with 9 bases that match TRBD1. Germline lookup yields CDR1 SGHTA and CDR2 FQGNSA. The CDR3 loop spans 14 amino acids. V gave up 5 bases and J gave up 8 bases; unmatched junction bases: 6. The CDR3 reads CASSQGQGGEKLFF. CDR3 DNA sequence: TGTGCCAGCAGCCAGGGACAGGGAGGCGAAAAACTGTTTTTT.

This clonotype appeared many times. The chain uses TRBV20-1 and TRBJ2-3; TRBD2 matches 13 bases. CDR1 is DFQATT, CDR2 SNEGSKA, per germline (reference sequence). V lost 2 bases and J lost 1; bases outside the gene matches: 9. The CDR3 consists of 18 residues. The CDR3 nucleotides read TGCAGTGCTAGATCTTTTGTACTAGCGGGAGGGGGCACAGATACGCAGTATTTT. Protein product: CSARSFVLAGGGTDTQYF.

In nucleotides, the CDR3 is TGTGCCAGCAGCTTACGGGGGTCCTCGCCCACTGAAGCTTTCTTT. Amino acid sequence: CASSLRGSSPTEAFF. The V gene is TRBV7-8, the J gene TRBJ1-1, with TRBD1 as a possible D gene (5 bases). The CDR3 consists of 15 residues. In germline, CDR1 is SGHVS, CDR2 FQNEAQ. V was cut by 2 bases and J by 4 bases, with 14 bases left in between.

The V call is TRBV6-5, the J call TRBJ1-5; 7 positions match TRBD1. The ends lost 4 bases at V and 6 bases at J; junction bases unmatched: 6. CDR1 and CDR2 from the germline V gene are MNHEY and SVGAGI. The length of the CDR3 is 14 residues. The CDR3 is CASSLQGRSQPQHF. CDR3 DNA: TGTGCCAGCAGTTTACAGGGGCGGAGTCAGCCCCAGCATTTT.

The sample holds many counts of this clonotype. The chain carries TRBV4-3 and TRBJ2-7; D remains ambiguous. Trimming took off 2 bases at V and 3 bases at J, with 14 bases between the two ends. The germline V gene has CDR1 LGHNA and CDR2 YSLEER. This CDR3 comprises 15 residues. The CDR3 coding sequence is TGCGCCAGCAGCCAATCGCTAGGTTCGGGCTACGAGCAGTACTTC. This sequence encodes CASSQSLGSGYEQYF.

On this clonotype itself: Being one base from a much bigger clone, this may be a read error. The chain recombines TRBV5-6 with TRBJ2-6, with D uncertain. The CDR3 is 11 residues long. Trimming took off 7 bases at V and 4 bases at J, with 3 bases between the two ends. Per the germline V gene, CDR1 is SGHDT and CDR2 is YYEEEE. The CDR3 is CASGGANVLTF. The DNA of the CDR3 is TGTGCCAGCGGGGGGGCCAACGTCCTGACTTTC.